Reported below is one T cell receptor (beta chain). The repertoire was sequenced with immunoSEQ multiplex PCR; TCRdb's copy has only in-frame clones and lacks some. Of almost 55,000 clones listed, about 92% are singletons. This record comes from a study of T cell changes during pregnancy in multiple sclerosis. The CDR3 totals 14 residues. V was pared by 0 bases and J by 4 bases, with 9 bases between. Germline V gives CDR1 LGHNA, CDR2 YNFKEQ. The rearrangement links TRBV4-2 to TRBJ1-1; D is unresolved. This receptor was obtained from a female donor with multiple sclerosis, enrolled in a pregnancy study. Source: CD8+ T cells from peripheral blood mononuclear cells, taken before pregnancy. The CDR3 nucleotides read TGTGCCAGCAGCCAAGAGTCACCGCGCACTGAAGCTTTCTTT. The encoded protein is CASSQESPRTEAFF.